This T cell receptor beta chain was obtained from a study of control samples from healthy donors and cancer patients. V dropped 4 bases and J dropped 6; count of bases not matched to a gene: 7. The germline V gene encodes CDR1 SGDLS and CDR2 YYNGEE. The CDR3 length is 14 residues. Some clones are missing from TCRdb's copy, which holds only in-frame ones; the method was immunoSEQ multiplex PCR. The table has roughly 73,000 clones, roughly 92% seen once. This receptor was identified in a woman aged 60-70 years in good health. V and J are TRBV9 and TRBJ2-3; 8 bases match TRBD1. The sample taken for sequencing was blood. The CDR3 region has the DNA TGTGCCAGCAGCTTTGGACAGGGAGCCGATACGCAGTATTTT. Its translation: CASSFGQGADTQYF.